These 32 T cell receptor beta chains share one sample of origin, sequenced in a study of blood T cells in healthy people across ages. The second PCR ran roughly 7 to 11 cycles with a sample-barcoded 5' primer and J-beta primers. TCRdb re-called the 5' RACE reads with MiXCR, one entry per CDR3 protein. This table has hundreds of thousands of distinct CDR3 sequences, 52% appearing once. The sequenced material came from blood. The receptor source for this set is a woman at least 80 years old in good health.

As for this clonotype: A junction boundary mismatches the germline segment, possibly from a read error. This chain links TRBV7-8 with TRBJ2-2, with D hard to call. Germline CDR1 SGHVS, CDR2 FQNEAQ. The CDR3 is 16 residues long. For the CDR3, the DNA is TGTGCCAGCAGCTACCATCGCATACAAAACATCGGGGAGCTGTTTTTT. Translation gives CASSYHRIQNIGELFF.

This clonotype has ten or more counts. The chain joins TRBV7-2 to TRBJ2-1, with D perhaps matching TRBD1 or TRBD2 (5 bases each). This CDR3 region has 13 residues. Germline lookup yields CDR1 SGHTA and CDR2 FQGNSA. V was clipped by 5 bases and J by 5 bases, with 10 bases between them. The CDR3 loop is CASSPGPNNEQFF. In DNA form, the CDR3 reads TGTGCCAGCAGCCCGGGACCCAACAATGAGCAGTTCTTC.

The rearrangement uses TRBV12-3 or TRBV12-4 and TRBJ1-1; possible D gene TRBD1, 6 bases. Trimming stripped 6 bases from V and 11 bases from J, with 13 bases between. The CDR3 is made up of 11 amino acids. For the CDR3, the DNA is TGTGCCAGCAGAAAGGACAGAACGGCTTTCTTT. This gives the protein CASRKDRTAFF.

The genes are TRBV9 and TRBJ2-3; the match to TRBD2 covers 7 bases. The CDR3 contains 16 residues. In germline, CDR1 is SGDLS, CDR2 YYNGEE. V lost 0 bases and J lost 3; bases outside the gene matches: 7. This CDR3 is CASSVARRAGTDTQYF. The CDR3 nucleotides are TGTGCCAGCAGCGTAGCGAGAAGAGCGGGGACAGATACGCAGTATTTT. The full variable domain, rest sourced from reference TRBV9 and TRBJ2-3, is DSGVTQTPKHLITATGQRVTLRCSPRSGDLSVYWYQQSLDQGLQFLIQYYNGEERAKGNILERFSAQQFPDLHSELNLSSLELGDSALYFCASSVARRAGTDTQYFGPGTRLTVL.

The V and J genes are TRBV20-1 and TRBJ2-1; 8 positions match TRBD1. The ends lost 2 bases at V and 0 bases at J; junction bases unmatched: 3. This CDR3 has 15 residues. Germline lookup yields CDR1 DFQATT and CDR2 SNEGSKA (reference sequence). Here the CDR3 DNA reads TGCAGTGCTAGACTGGGACAGGTCTCCTACAATGAGCAGTTCTTC. Encoded protein: CSARLGQVSYNEQFF.

The rearrangement uses TRBV24-1 and TRBJ2-5; 7 nucleotides agree with TRBD1. The CDR3 is 15 residues long. Germline V gene data show CDR1 as KGHDR and CDR2 as SFDVKD. J gave up 0 bases and V 1 base, and 1 base lay outside the gene matches. DNA of the CDR3: TGTGCCACCAGTGATTTAGGACAGGACCAAGAGACCCAGTACTTC. This sequence encodes CATSDLGQDQETQYF.

This clonotype appeared a few times. The V gene is TRBV6-6, the J gene TRBJ1-5; TRBD1 aligns across 9 bases. After removal of 7 bases from V and 4 bases from J, the junction contained 11 bases not matched to a gene. CDR3 length: 16 amino acids. Germline CDR1 and CDR2: MNHNY and SVGAGI (reference sequence). The CDR3 protein is CASNTRGQGRNQPQHF. The CDR3, as DNA: TGTGCCAGCAATACAAGGGGACAGGGCCGAAATCAGCCCCAGCATTTT.

This clonotype has at least ten counts. The V and J genes are TRBV15 and TRBJ2-5, with D uncertain. V was pared by 3 bases and J by 6 bases, with 8 bases between. The CDR3 is 12 residues long. The germline CDR1 and CDR2 sequences are LNHNV and YYDKDF (reference sequence). The CDR3 DNA sequence: TGTGCCACCAGCAGCCATCAGAAGACCCAGTACTTC. Translating gives CATSSHQKTQYF.

The V gene is TRBV6-4, the J gene TRBJ2-3; no clear D. Germline V CDR1 and CDR2: MRHNA, SNTAGT. The CDR3 covers 16 residues. Trimming stripped 3 bases from V and 2 bases from J, with 15 bases between. This CDR3 reads CASSEGVATPTDTQYF. The CDR3 bases are TGTGCCAGCAGTGAAGGAGTGGCGACCCCCACAGATACGCAGTATTTT.

The V gene is TRBV21-1, the J gene TRBJ1-1. TRBV21-1 is labeled a pseudogene. The CDR3 runs 12 residues. CDR3 coding DNA: TGTGCCAGCAGTGCTCGGGAGGGTGAAGCTTTCTTT. Its protein is CASSAREGEAFF.

The table lists this clonotype with many counts. The chain combines TRBV11-2 with TRBJ2-7, with D possibly being TRBD1 (6 bases). The CDR3 spans 19 residues. Germline values: CDR1 SGHAT, CDR2 FQNNGV. V dropped 3 bases and J dropped 6 bases, with 30 bases sitting between them. CDR3 nucleotides: TGTGCCAGCAGCTTTCGCTTTATCGCGTTGGACAGCCGGTCTTCCGAGCAGTACTTC. Its protein is CASSFRFIALDSRSSEQYF.

The chain has TRBV6-2 or TRBV6-3 and TRBJ2-7; 7 nucleotides line up with TRBD1. The CDR3 has 15 amino acids. CDR1 MNHEY and CDR2 SVGEGT come from the germline V gene. Unmatched junction bases numbered 12, after V lost 6 bases and J lost 4 bases. The CDR3, as DNA: TGTGCCAGCAGATCCCTGAGGCAGGGGGATTACGAGCAGTACTTC. It specifies CASRSLRQGDYEQYF.

The chain is built from TRBV25-1 and TRBJ2-1; D unresolved. The germline V and J ends were trimmed by 4 bases and 10 bases, with 14 bases remaining between them. Per germline, CDR1 MGHDK and CDR2 SYGVNS. The CDR3 totals 13 residues. CDR3 protein: CASSGIPRGEQFF. The CDR3 DNA reads TGTGCCAGCAGTGGAATTCCGAGAGGAGAGCAGTTCTTC.

This sequence joins TRBV7-2 and TRBJ2-7, with 15 bases lining up with TRBD2. The J call may not be correct, given that the DNA end is closer to TRBJ2-5. Per germline, CDR1 SGHTA and CDR2 FQGNSA. The CDR3 length is 17 residues. DNA of the CDR3: TGTGCCAGCACCAAGGGGTGGACTAGCGGGGGGGAAGAGACCCAGTACTTC. Its protein is CASTKGWTSGGEETQYF.

This clonotype has ten or more counts. The rearrangement uses TRBV7-7 and TRBJ2-3; D might be TRBD1 (6 bases). V was cut by 4 bases and J by 2 bases, with 10 bases left in between. The CDR3 is 14 amino acids. The germline V gene has CDR1 SSHAT and CDR2 FNYEAQ (reference sequence). CDR3 bases: TGTGCCAGCAGCTCGAGGGGGACCACAGATACGCAGTATTTT. Its translation: CASSSRGTTDTQYF.

The chain carries TRBV7-2 and TRBJ1-5; 10 bases match TRBD1. Germline V gives CDR1 SGHTA, CDR2 FQGNSA. This CDR3 region has 15 residues. V lost 3 bases and J lost 6; bases outside the gene matches: 5. CDR3 nucleotides: TGTGCCAGCAGCTTCCGACAGGGGGCTGGTCAGCCCCAGCATTTT. It is translated as CASSFRQGAGQPQHF.

The V call is TRBV6-1, the J call TRBJ1-1; no reliable D call. The germline V and J ends were trimmed by 5 bases and 0 bases, with 13 bases remaining between them. This CDR3 has 15 amino acids. The germline CDR1 and CDR2 sequences are MNHNS and SASEGT. CDR3 sequence reads: CASSYTTDMNTEAFF. The CDR3 bases are TGTGCCAGCAGTTATACCACAGATATGAACACTGAAGCTTTCTTT.

The V gene is TRBV4-1, the J gene TRBJ2-3; 8 nucleotides align to TRBD2. V gave up 1 base and J gave up 2 bases; unmatched junction bases: 11. There are 18 residues in the CDR3. Germline V gives CDR1 MGHRA, CDR2 YSYEKL. The CDR3 protein is CASSQGPPGLVNTDTQYF. CDR3 in DNA: TGCGCCAGCAGCCAAGGACCCCCGGGACTAGTAAACACAGATACGCAGTATTTT.

Only a few counts were recorded for this clonotype. The rearrangement uses TRBV12-3 or TRBV12-4 and TRBJ2-7, with D unresolved. There are 15 residues in the CDR3. Trimming removed 5 bases at V and 0 bases at J, with 14 bases between. CDR3 loop: CASSTTGPSSYEQYF. CDR3 coding DNA: TGTGCCAGCAGTACCACTGGACCCTCCTCCTACGAGCAGTACTTC.

This rearrangement joins TRBV25-1 to TRBJ2-5; a weak D match, TRBD2 (6 bases). The closer fit of TRBJ2-7 to the DNA end suggests the J call may be wrong. This CDR3 spans 13 amino acids. Germline V gives CDR1 MGHDK, CDR2 SYGVNS. The CDR3 is CASSNIGGSEQYF. As DNA, the CDR3 is TGTGCCAGCAGTAACATCGGGGGTTCCGAGCAGTACTTC.

This clonotype was detected only once. The CDR3 DNA reads as TGTGCCAGCACCCGATATGGGTCACCCAATTCACCCCTCCACTTT. This codes for CASTRYGSPNSPLHF. V gene TRBV12-3 or TRBV12-4 combines with J gene TRBJ1-6; D is ambiguous. The CDR3 sequence is 15 residues long. Trimming cost V 7 bases and J 7 bases, with 17 bases left between them.

This clonotype was seen a few times. The rearrangement links TRBV18 to TRBJ2-6; a possible D gene is TRBD1 (6 bases). V was shortened by 4 bases and J by 0 bases, with 13 bases between the two germline ends. The germline V gene encodes CDR1 KGHSH and CDR2 LQKENI. The CDR3 consists of 17 residues. The chain's CDR3 is CASSLGTLSSGANVLTF. Here the CDR3 DNA reads TGTGCCAGCTCACTCGGGACACTAAGCTCTGGGGCCAACGTCCTGACTTTC.

The J gene is TRBJ1-2, the V gene TRBV15; 8 bases align to TRBD1. The germline V gene encodes CDR1 LNHNV and CDR2 YYDKDF (reference sequence). J was trimmed by 6 bases and V by 2 bases; bases with no gene match: 5. The CDR3 is 14 residues long. The CDR3 spells CATSRQGASHGYTF. The CDR3 nucleotides are TGTGCCACCAGCAGACAGGGGGCGAGTCATGGCTACACCTTC.

The V gene is TRBV6-1, the J gene TRBJ1-1, with D possibly being TRBD1 (5 bases). CDR1 and CDR2 (germline): MNHNS, SASEGT. V was trimmed by 8 bases and J by 1 base, leaving 11 bases between them. This CDR3 comprises 13 residues. CDR3 nucleotides: TGTGCCAGCGAGACAGCCCCGAACACTGAAGCTTTCTTT. It is translated as CASETAPNTEAFF.

This clonotype was observed many times. The gene calls are TRBV11-2 and TRBJ1-2; D may be TRBD1 (6 bases). Germline-derived CDR1 and CDR2 are SGHAT and FQNNGV. CDR3 length equals 15 residues. The V gene lost 1 base and the J gene lost 2 bases, with 11 bases spanning the gap. Written as DNA, the CDR3 is TGTGCCAGCAGCTTAGGGTCCGGACAGAACTATGGCTACACCTTC. Translation gives CASSLGSGQNYGYTF.

This clonotype has a handful of counts. The chain links TRBV7-2 to TRBJ2-7, with D unresolved. Germline CDR1 reads SGHTA; CDR2 reads FQGNSA. The CDR3 has 13 residues. The V gene lost 3 bases and the J gene lost 1 base, with 7 bases spanning the gap. The CDR3 bases are TGTGCCAGCAGCTTGACCAGGTCCTACGAGCAGTACTTC. Protein product: CASSLTRSYEQYF.

V and J are TRBV6-2 or TRBV6-3 and TRBJ2-1; D gene ambiguous. V lost 5 bases to trimming and J lost 0 bases, with 14 bases between them. The CDR3 totals 16 residues. Germline CDR1 and CDR2: MNHEY and SVGEGT. Here the CDR3 DNA reads TGTGCCAGCAGTCTTTCGCGGATTAGCTCCTACAATGAGCAGTTCTTC. Translating gives CASSLSRISSYNEQFF.

This chain joins TRBV20-1 and TRBJ1-4, with a weak D call TRBD1 (5 bases). Trimming left V 1 base short and J 11 bases short, with 20 bases between. The CDR3 loop spans 15 amino acids. CDR1 and CDR2 from the germline V gene are DFQATT and SNEGSKA (reference sequence). CDR3 coding DNA: TGCAGTGCTAGAGGCAGATTCAATGAAAACAGGAAACTGTTTTTT. Translated: CSARGRFNENRKLFF.

The rearrangement uses TRBV5-5 and TRBJ1-6, with 7 bases identical to TRBD1. The CDR3 is 14 residues long. Germline V lookup: CDR1 SGHKS, CDR2 YYEKEE (reference sequence). Trimming cost V 2 bases and J 8 bases; bases outside gene matches: 4. This CDR3 reads CASSFRDSHSPLHF. The CDR3 DNA is TGTGCCAGCAGCTTCCGGGACAGCCATTCACCCCTCCACTTT.

The chain has TRBV20-1 and TRBJ2-3; D possibly corresponds to TRBD2 (7 bases). Germline CDR1 reads DFQATT; CDR2 reads SNEGSKA (reference sequence). Trimming took off 2 bases at V and 0 bases at J, with 12 bases between the two ends. The CDR3 is 15 residues long. The CDR3 region is CSARRGGASTDTQYF. Written as DNA, the CDR3 is TGCAGTGCTAGAAGGGGGGGGGCCAGCACAGATACGCAGTATTTT.

CDR3 amino acids: CASSVMTSETQYF. CDR3 bases: TGTGCCAGCAGTGTGATGACCTCTGAGACCCAGTACTTC. The J gene is TRBJ2-7, the V gene TRBV12-3 or TRBV12-4, with unresolved D. Near its end, the DNA agrees better with TRBJ2-5, so the J call may be wrong. The CDR3 extends over 13 amino acids.

The gene calls are TRBV25-1 and TRBJ2-7; 9 positions match TRBD2. CDR1 is MGHDK and CDR2 is SYGVNS in the germline V gene. V trimming: 4 bases; J trimming: 5 bases; junction bases outside the gene matches: 9. This CDR3 has 15 amino acids. The CDR3, as DNA: TGTGCCAGCAGTGCTGCGGGAGGGCCTGCCAACGAGCAGTACTTC. Encoded protein: CASSAAGGPANEQYF.